The entry that follows covers one T cell receptor (beta chain) sequence. Its antigen remains unidentified. At one end the junction does not follow the germline gene, possibly because of a read error. The data derive from a study of T cell responses to AZD1222 COVID-19 vaccine. Study outcomes and limitations: Baseline testing showed seropositivity in only six or seven AZD1222 recipients. Vaccine-associated CD4 TCRs ranged over spike, dominating at 160-218 and 743-854.

Using immunoSEQ multiplex PCR, the repertoire was profiled, and TCRdb retains in-frame clones only, with some absent. The sample includes approximately 96,000 clones, approximately 90% of them seen just once. From germline, CDR1 is SGHTA and CDR2 FQGTGA. This CDR3 comprises 15 residues. Specimen: peripheral blood, collected 28 days after the second AZD1222 dose. The chain combines TRBV7-3 with TRBJ2-3; 7 bases are a match to TRBD1. The receptor's source is an adult who received the AZD1222 COVID-19 vaccine. CDR3 nucleotides: TGTGCCGGCAGCTTATTTAGACAGGGCGCAGATACGCAGTATTTT. Translating gives CAGSLFRQGADTQYF.